These 29 T cell receptor beta chains share one sample of origin, sequenced in a study of T-cell reconstitution after alpha-beta-depleted transplantation in children. Library preparation (for TCRbeta) was performed with unique molecular identifiers. TCRdb itself ran the PCR reads through MiXCR, one entry per CDR3 protein. The table lists 200,000 to 250,000 distinct CDR3 sequences, about a tenth of them singletons. The source was PBMCs from the stem cell graft donor, collected from the stem cell graft. The receptors derive from a human donor who donated a stem cell graft to a child with acute lymphoblastic leukemia.

The V call is TRBV25-1, the J call TRBJ1-5, with a weak D call TRBD1 (6 bases). The CDR3 sequence is 14 residues long. Per the germline V gene, CDR1 is MGHDK and CDR2 is SYGVNS. V shed 2 bases and J shed 1 base, with 6 bases lying between them. The CDR3 here is CASSEQGSNQPQHF. The DNA of the CDR3 is TGTGCCAGCAGTGAACAGGGGAGCAATCAGCCCCAGCATTTT. Combining the CDR3 with reference TRBV25-1 and TRBJ1-5 gives the whole variable domain EADIYQTPRYLVIGTGKKITLECSQTMGHDKMYWYQQDPGMELHLIHYSYGVNSTEKGDLSSESTVSRIRTEHFPLTLESARPSHTSQYLCASSEQGSNQPQHFGDGTRLSIL.

A few counts support this clonotype. The chain uses TRBV7-9 and TRBJ2-7; 7 positions agree with TRBD1. The V gene's germline CDR1 is SEHNR and CDR2 FQNEAQ (reference sequence). The CDR3 loop spans 14 amino acids. J was trimmed by 3 bases and V by 7 bases; bases with no gene match: 9. For the CDR3, the DNA is TGTGCCAGCACGACACGGACAGGCGACTACGAGCAGTACTTC. Translated: CASTTRTGDYEQYF.

This clonotype occurred a few times. The chain links TRBV9 to TRBJ1-1; the match to TRBD1 covers 7 bases. The CDR3 totals 18 residues. In germline, CDR1 is SGDLS, CDR2 YYNGEE. The junction had 17 bases not matched to a gene; V was cut back by 0 bases and J by 6 bases. CDR3 in DNA: TGTGCCAGCAGCGTAGGTCCCATGGGAGGGGGCGTTAAAGCTGAAGCTTTCTTT. This translates into CASSVGPMGGGVKAEAFF.

This clonotype was detected many times. The CDR3 region has the DNA TGTGCCAGCAGCGTCACAGGGGGCGGCACCGGGGAGCTGTTTTTT. Its translation: CASSVTGGGTGELFF. J is TRBJ2-2 and V is TRBV9; 9 bases are shared with TRBD1. The V gene end was trimmed by 2 bases and the J gene end by 4 bases; junction bases not matched to a gene: 3. CDR3 length: 15 residues. Germline CDR1 reads SGDLS; CDR2 reads YYNGEE.

The table lists this clonotype with a few counts. This sequence joins TRBV18 and TRBJ2-2; 12 bases map to TRBD2. V was clipped by 2 bases and J by 2 bases; unmatched bases: 3. The CDR3 contains 17 residues. CDR1 is KGHSH and CDR2 is LQKENI in the germline V gene. In DNA form, the CDR3 reads TGTGCCAGCTCACCATTTGGACTAGCGGGAAACACCGGGGAGCTGTTTTTT. It is translated as CASSPFGLAGNTGELFF.

V and J are TRBV5-1 and TRBJ1-1; perhaps TRBD1 as D (5 bases). Trimming took off 6 bases at V and 1 base at J, with 10 bases between the two ends. Germline-derived CDR1 and CDR2 are SGHRS and YFSETQ. The CDR3 runs to 13 residues. For the CDR3, the DNA is TGCGCCAGCACCGTAACAGGGAACACTGAAGCTTTCTTT. The encoded protein is CASTVTGNTEAFF.

This clonotype was counted only a few times. The rearrangement uses TRBV7-8 and TRBJ2-3, with 9 bases aligning to TRBD2. The ends lost 2 bases at V and 1 base at J; junction bases unmatched: 4. This CDR3 region has 16 residues. Germline V gene sequence: CDR1 SGHVS, CDR2 FQNEAQ. The CDR3: CASSLRAGGRTDTQYF. CDR3 nucleotide sequence: TGTGCCAGCAGCTTAAGGGCGGGGGGGCGCACAGATACGCAGTATTTT.

The chain joins TRBV5-6 to TRBJ2-3; D remains unclear. The CDR3 is 12 amino acids. V shed 2 bases and J shed 3 bases, with 4 bases lying between them. The V gene's germline CDR1 is SGHDT and CDR2 YYEEEE. The chain's CDR3 is CASSFFTDTQYF. The CDR3 DNA is TGTGCCAGCAGCTTTTTTACAGATACGCAGTATTTT.

This clonotype was seen many times. This chain links TRBV20-1 with TRBJ1-5; 7 nucleotides line up with TRBD1. J was trimmed by 5 bases and V by 3 bases; bases with no gene match: 4. Germline loops: CDR1 DFQATT, CDR2 SNEGSKA (reference sequence). The CDR3 has 13 amino acids. This chain's CDR3 is CSASQGVDQPQHF. The CDR3 nucleotides are TGCAGTGCTAGTCAGGGGGTCGATCAGCCCCAGCATTTT.

In its sample, this clonotype was seen a few times. The V gene is TRBV28, the J gene TRBJ2-1, with 12 bases aligning to TRBD1. This CDR3 region has 16 residues. Germline loops: CDR1 MDHEN, CDR2 SYDVKM. Trimming cost V 7 bases and J 7 bases; bases outside gene matches: 11. The CDR3, as DNA: TGTGCCAGCATCGGTTTGGGGACAGGGGGCGTAAATGAGCAGTTCTTC. Encoded protein: CASIGLGTGGVNEQFF. The whole variable domain, remainder taken from reference TRBV28 and TRBJ2-1, is DVKVTQSSRYLVKRTGEKVFLECVQDMDHENMFWYRQDPGLGLRLIYFSYDVKMKEKGDIPEGYSVSREKKERFSLILESASTNQTSMYLCASIGLGTGGVNEQFFGPGTRLTVL.

This clonotype showed up just a few times. The chain uses TRBV6-1 and TRBJ1-2; 10 bases line up with TRBD1. Germline V gene sequence: CDR1 MNHNS, CDR2 SASEGT. The length of the CDR3 is 14 residues. V trimming: 6 bases; J trimming: 2 bases; junction bases outside the gene matches: 3. CDR3 in DNA: TGTGCCAGCAGCCCGGACAGGGGGAACTATGGCTACACCTTC. Its protein is CASSPDRGNYGYTF.

The chain is built from TRBV7-2 and TRBJ1-2; the D is unclear. Germline V gene lookup returns CDR1 SGHTA and CDR2 FQGNSA. Trimming cost V 5 bases and J 5 bases, with 15 bases left between them. The CDR3 contains 14 residues. DNA of the CDR3: TGTGCCAGCAGCCCCCGTCTAAAAGGGTATGGCTACACCTTC. It codes for CASSPRLKGYGYTF.

This clonotype showed up many times. The genes are TRBV11-2 and TRBJ2-5, with no clear D. V dropped 2 bases and J dropped 5 bases, with 6 bases sitting between them. This CDR3 is 12 amino acids long. CDR1 and CDR2 (germline): SGHAT, FQNNGV. The CDR3 protein is CASSLFPETQYF. CDR3 nucleotides: TGTGCCAGCAGCTTATTCCCTGAGACCCAGTACTTC.

This clonotype came up many times. This rearrangement joins TRBV18 to TRBJ1-5; 7 nucleotides line up with TRBD1. The trim removed 4 bases at V and 4 bases at J, leaving 13 bases unmatched. The germline V gene encodes CDR1 KGHSH and CDR2 LQKENI. CDR3 length: 17 residues. The CDR3 here is CASSLPAQGVVNQPQHF. The CDR3 coding sequence is TGTGCCAGCTCACTCCCGGCTCAGGGGGTCGTAAATCAGCCCCAGCATTTT.

This clonotype was seen many times. The V and J genes are TRBV20-1 and TRBJ2-7; TRBD2 matches 12 bases. The CDR3 runs 16 residues. From germline, CDR1 is DFQATT and CDR2 SNEGSKA (reference sequence). The V gene end was trimmed by 6 bases and the J gene end by 3 bases; junction bases not matched to a gene: 12. CDR3 in amino acids: CSAAPLAGGHYYEQYF. For the CDR3, the DNA is TGCAGTGCAGCACCACTAGCGGGGGGCCACTACTACGAGCAGTACTTC.

The chain links TRBV5-1 to TRBJ2-7; D is possibly TRBD1 (5 bases). This CDR3 is built from 13 residues. The V end was cut by 6 bases, the J end by 0 bases, with 10 bases between. The germline CDR1 and CDR2 sequences are SGHRS and YFSETQ. CDR3 loop: CASTTGNSYEQYF. The DNA of the CDR3 is TGCGCCAGCACTACAGGAAACTCCTACGAGCAGTACTTC.

The table lists this clonotype with a few counts. The J gene is TRBJ2-7, the V gene TRBV27; D is unclear. V gave up 7 bases and J gave up 9 bases, with 22 bases separating them. Germline V CDR1 and CDR2: MNHEY, SMNVEV (reference sequence). The length of the CDR3 is 14 residues. CDR3 sequence (DNA): TGTGCCAGCACCCCGAAGGGCCCCGGTTTTGGGCAGTACTTC. Amino acids: CASTPKGPGFGQYF.

CDR3: CASRTGIYSGNTIYF. Written as DNA, the CDR3 is TGCGCCAGCAGGACCGGGATTTACTCTGGAAACACCATATATTTT. The chain has TRBV5-1 and TRBJ1-3; D is unresolved. This CDR3 has 15 amino acids. V lost 5 bases to trimming and J lost 0 bases, with 12 bases between them. The germline CDR1 and CDR2 sequences are SGHRS and YFSETQ.

The CDR3 protein is CASSLEEGLTDTQYF. CDR3 in DNA: TGCGCCAGCAGCCTGGAAGAGGGTCTCACAGATACGCAGTATTTT. The chain is built from TRBV10-1 and TRBJ2-3, with D maybe TRBD2 (5 bases). Germline V gene lookup returns CDR1 WNHNN and CDR2 SYGVQD (reference sequence). The CDR3 contains 15 residues. V shed 6 bases and J shed 2 bases, with 15 bases lying between them.

This clonotype was seen at least ten times. The chain employs TRBV12-3 or TRBV12-4 and TRBJ1-3; no firm D call. This CDR3 has 10 amino acids. The ends were cut back, 7 bases at V and 9 bases at J, with 7 bases in the middle. The CDR3 reads CASTLSTIYF. The CDR3 DNA follows: TGTGCCAGCACCCTTAGCACCATATATTTT.

At least ten counts were recorded for this clonotype. V gene TRBV7-9 combines with J gene TRBJ1-4; 7 nucleotides line up with TRBD1. The CDR3 is 14 residues long. Per the germline V gene, CDR1 is SEHNR and CDR2 is FQNEAQ (reference sequence). V dropped 3 bases and J dropped 7; count of bases not matched to a gene: 5. In DNA form, the CDR3 reads TGTGCCAGCAGCTTGCGACAGGGAGGTGAAAAACTGTTTTTT. Translating it yields CASSLRQGGEKLFF.

This clonotype was observed at least ten times. This rearrangement joins TRBV12-3 or TRBV12-4 to TRBJ2-3; 7 bases fit TRBD2. CDR3 size: 15 residues. Trimming removed 5 bases from V and 0 bases from J; junction bases left unmatched: 5. Written as DNA, the CDR3 is TGTGCCAGCAGTGGGGGGGGATCTAGCACAGATACGCAGTATTTT. Amino acid sequence: CASSGGGSSTDTQYF.

This chain joins TRBV6-5 and TRBJ2-3; TRBD2 agrees at 9 bases. Trimming took 8 bases from V and 7 from J; bases not matched to a gene: 4. The CDR3 length is 12 residues. Per the germline V gene, CDR1 is MNHEY and CDR2 is SVGAGI. The CDR3 region is CASAGGPYTQYF. CDR3 nucleotide sequence: TGTGCCAGCGCGGGGGGGCCATATACGCAGTATTTT.

The chain joins TRBV6-1 to TRBJ2-2, with 10 positions matching TRBD1. Trimming at V came to 7 bases and at J to 5 bases, leaving 10 bases not matched to a gene. Germline V gene data show CDR1 as MNHNS and CDR2 as SASEGT. The CDR3 contains 16 residues. CDR3 residues: CASKTPGQGSTGELFF. The DNA of the CDR3 is TGTGCCAGCAAAACTCCGGGACAGGGGTCGACCGGGGAGCTGTTTTTT.

This clonotype was counted many times. V gene TRBV12-3 or TRBV12-4 combines with J gene TRBJ1-1; TRBD1 might be the D (6 bases). The CDR3 sequence is 16 residues long. Trimming shortened V by 5 bases and J by 0 bases, and 16 bases separated the two germline ends. As DNA, the CDR3 is TGTGCCAGCAGTCCCCAGGGGCAGCTAGTGAACACTGAAGCTTTCTTT. It translates to CASSPQGQLVNTEAFF.

Ten or more counts support this clonotype. V usage is TRBV30 and J usage is TRBJ2-5, with 7 nucleotides matching TRBD1. Looked up from germline, CDR1 is GTSNPN and CDR2 is SVGIG (reference sequence). The CDR3 has 12 amino acids. J gave up 5 bases and V 2 bases, and 2 bases lay outside the gene matches. CDR3 nucleotide sequence: TGTGCCTGGAGTATACAGGGGGAGACCCAGTACTTC. Translation gives CAWSIQGETQYF.

This clonotype was seen at least ten times. The rearrangement joins TRBV20-1 to TRBJ1-1; D remains unclear. CDR1 DFQATT and CDR2 SNEGSKA come from the germline V gene (reference sequence). The V end lost 3 bases, the J end lost 8 bases, and 7 bases lay between the germline ends. This CDR3 has 10 amino acids. The CDR3 region is CSASHREAFF. DNA for the CDR3: TGCAGTGCTAGTCACAGAGAAGCTTTCTTT.

This clonotype was recorded at least ten times. The rearrangement links TRBV20-1 to TRBJ2-7, with no clear D. The CDR3 runs 14 residues. Germline assignment: CDR1 DFQATT and CDR2 SNEGSKA (reference sequence). Trimming removed 1 base at V and 0 bases at J, with 10 bases between. CDR3 amino acids: CSARARYSSYEQYF. CDR3 nucleotide sequence: TGCAGTGCTAGAGCCCGGTACAGCTCCTACGAGCAGTACTTC.

This clonotype was counted ten times or more. As DNA, the CDR3 is TGCGCCAGCAGCTTGAGACAGGGGGCCGAAAAACTGTTTTTT. It codes for CASSLRQGAEKLFF. The chain recombines TRBV5-1 with TRBJ1-4; 10 positions match TRBD1. J lost 8 bases, V lost 1 base, and 2 bases had no gene match. The CDR3 length is 14 residues. Germline lookup yields CDR1 SGHRS and CDR2 YFSETQ.